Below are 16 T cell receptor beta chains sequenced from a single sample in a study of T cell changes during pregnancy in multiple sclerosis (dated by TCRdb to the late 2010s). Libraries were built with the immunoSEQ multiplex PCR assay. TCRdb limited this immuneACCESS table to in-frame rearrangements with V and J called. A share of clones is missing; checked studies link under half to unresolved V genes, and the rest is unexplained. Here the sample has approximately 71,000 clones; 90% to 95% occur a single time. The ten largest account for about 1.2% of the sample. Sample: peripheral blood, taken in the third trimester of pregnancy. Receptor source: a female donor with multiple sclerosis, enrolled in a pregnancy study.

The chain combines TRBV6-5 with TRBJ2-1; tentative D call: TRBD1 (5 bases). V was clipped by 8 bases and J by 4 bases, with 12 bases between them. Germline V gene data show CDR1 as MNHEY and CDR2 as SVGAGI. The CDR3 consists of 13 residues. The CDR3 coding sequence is TGTGCCAGCGGCAGGGCATTTTACAATGAGCAGTTCTTC. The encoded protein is CASGRAFYNEQFF.

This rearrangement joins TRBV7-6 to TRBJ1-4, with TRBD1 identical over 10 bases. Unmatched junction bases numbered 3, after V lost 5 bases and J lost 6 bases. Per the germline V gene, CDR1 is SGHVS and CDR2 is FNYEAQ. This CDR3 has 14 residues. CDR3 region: CASSPGQGYEKLFF. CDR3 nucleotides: TGTGCCAGCAGCCCGGGACAGGGGTATGAAAAACTGTTTTTT.

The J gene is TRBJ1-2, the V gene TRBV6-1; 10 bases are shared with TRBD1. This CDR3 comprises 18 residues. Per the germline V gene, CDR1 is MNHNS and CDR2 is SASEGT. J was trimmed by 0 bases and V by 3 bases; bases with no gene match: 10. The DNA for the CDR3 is TGTGCCAGCAGTGATATACCGGGACAGGGGTTCTCTAACTATGGCTACACCTTC. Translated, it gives CASSDIPGQGFSNYGYTF.

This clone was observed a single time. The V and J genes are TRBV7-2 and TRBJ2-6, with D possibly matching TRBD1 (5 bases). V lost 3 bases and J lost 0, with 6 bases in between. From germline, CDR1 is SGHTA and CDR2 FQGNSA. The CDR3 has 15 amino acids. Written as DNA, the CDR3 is TGTGCCAGCAGCTTCAGGGTCTCTGGGGCCAACGTCCTGACTTTC. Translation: CASSFRVSGANVLTF.

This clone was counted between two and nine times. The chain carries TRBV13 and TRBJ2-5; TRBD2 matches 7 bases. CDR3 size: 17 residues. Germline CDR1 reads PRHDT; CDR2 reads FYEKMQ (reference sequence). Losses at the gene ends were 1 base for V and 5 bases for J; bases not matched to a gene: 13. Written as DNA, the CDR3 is TGTGCCAGCAGCTTAGTAACGGGAGGACTGTCAGGGGAGACCCAGTACTTC. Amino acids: CASSLVTGGLSGETQYF.

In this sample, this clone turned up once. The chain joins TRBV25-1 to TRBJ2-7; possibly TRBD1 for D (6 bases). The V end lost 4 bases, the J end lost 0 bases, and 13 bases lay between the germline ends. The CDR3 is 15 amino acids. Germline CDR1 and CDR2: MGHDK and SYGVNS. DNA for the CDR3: TGTGCCAGCAGTGCCCACCGGACAGACTCCTACGAGCAGTACTTC. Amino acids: CASSAHRTDSYEQYF.

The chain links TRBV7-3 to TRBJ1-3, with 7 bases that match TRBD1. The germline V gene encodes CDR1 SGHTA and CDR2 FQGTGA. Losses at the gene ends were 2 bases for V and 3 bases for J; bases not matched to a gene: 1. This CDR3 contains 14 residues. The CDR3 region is CASSLGDSGNTIYF. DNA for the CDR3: TGTGCCAGCAGCTTAGGGGACAGTGGAAACACCATATATTTT. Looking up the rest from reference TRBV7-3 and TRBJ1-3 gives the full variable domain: GAGVSQTPSNKVTEKGKYVELRCDPISGHTALYWYRQSLGQGPEFLIYFQGTGAADDSGLPNDRFFAVRPEGSVSTLKIQRTERGDSAVYLCASSLGDSGNTIYFGEGSWLTVV.

This CDR3 is CASTSTGKEGYTF. The CDR3 nucleotides read TGTGCCAGCACCTCGACAGGGAAGGAAGGCTACACCTTC. The chain has TRBV2 and TRBJ1-2; the match to TRBD1 covers 7 bases. Germline loops: CDR1 SNHLY, CDR2 FYNNEI. V dropped 7 bases and J dropped 8; count of bases not matched to a gene: 10. The CDR3 is made up of 13 amino acids.

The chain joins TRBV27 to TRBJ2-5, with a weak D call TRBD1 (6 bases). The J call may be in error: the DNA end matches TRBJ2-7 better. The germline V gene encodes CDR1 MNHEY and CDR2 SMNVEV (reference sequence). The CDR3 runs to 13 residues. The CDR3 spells CASSPTGYYEQYF. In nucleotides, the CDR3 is TGTGCCAGCAGTCCGACAGGATACTACGAGCAGTACTTC.

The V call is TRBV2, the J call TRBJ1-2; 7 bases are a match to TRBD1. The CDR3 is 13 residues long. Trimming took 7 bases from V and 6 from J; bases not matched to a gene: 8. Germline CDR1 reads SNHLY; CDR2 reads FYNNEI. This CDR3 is CASNPTGRDGYTF. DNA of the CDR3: TGTGCCAGCAACCCGACAGGGCGGGATGGCTACACCTTC.

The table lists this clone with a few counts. As DNA, the CDR3 is TGTGCCAGCAGCTTAACAGGGGTTAGGGATACGCAGTATTTT. It is translated as CASSLTGVRDTQYF. The genes are TRBV7-8 and TRBJ2-3; 7 bases map to TRBD1. This CDR3 comprises 14 residues. Trimming took 2 bases from V and 6 from J; bases not matched to a gene: 5. Germline lookup yields CDR1 SGHVS and CDR2 FQNEAQ.

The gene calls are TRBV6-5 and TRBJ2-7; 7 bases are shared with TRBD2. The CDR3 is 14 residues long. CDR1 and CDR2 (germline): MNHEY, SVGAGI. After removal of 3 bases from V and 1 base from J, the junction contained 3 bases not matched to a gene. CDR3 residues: CASSYVGGSYEQYF. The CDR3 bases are TGTGCCAGCAGTTATGTGGGAGGGTCCTACGAGCAGTACTTC.

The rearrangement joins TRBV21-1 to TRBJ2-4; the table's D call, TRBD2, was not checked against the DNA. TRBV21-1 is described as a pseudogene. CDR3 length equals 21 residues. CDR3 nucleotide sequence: TGTGCCAGCAGCAAAAGTTCTAACCCCCCCGCCCGAGCGATAGCCAAAAACATTCAGTACTTC. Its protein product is CASSKSSNPPARAIAKNIQYF.

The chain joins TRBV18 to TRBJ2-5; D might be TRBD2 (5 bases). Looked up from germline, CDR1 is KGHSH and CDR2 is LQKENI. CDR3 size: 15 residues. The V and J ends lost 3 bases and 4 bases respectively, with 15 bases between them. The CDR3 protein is CASSPLEVPRETQYF. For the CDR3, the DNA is TGTGCCAGCTCACCCCTGGAGGTTCCCAGAGAGACCCAGTACTTC.

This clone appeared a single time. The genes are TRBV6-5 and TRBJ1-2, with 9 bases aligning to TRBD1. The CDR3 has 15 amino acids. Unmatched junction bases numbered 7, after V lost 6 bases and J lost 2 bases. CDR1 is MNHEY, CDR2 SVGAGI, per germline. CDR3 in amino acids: CASSPHGQGNYGYTF. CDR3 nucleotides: TGTGCCAGCAGCCCCCATGGACAGGGGAACTATGGCTACACCTTC.

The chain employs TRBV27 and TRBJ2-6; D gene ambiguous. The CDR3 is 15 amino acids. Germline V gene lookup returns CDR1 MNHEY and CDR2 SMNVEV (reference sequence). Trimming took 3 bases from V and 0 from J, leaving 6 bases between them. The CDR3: CASSFEDSGANVLTF. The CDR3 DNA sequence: TGTGCCAGCAGTTTCGAGGACTCTGGGGCCAACGTCCTGACTTTC. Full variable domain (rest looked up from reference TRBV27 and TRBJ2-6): EAQVTQNPRYLITVTGKKLTVTCSQNMNHEYMSWYRQDPGLGLRQIYYSMNVEVTDKGDVPEGYKVSRKEKRNFPLILESPSPNQTSLYFCASSFEDSGANVLTFGAGSRLTVL.